This paragraph covers one TCR beta chain sequence. The record originates from a study of blood T cell repertoires in COVID-19. Libraries were prepared by immunoSEQ multiplex PCR; TCRdb keeps only in-frame clonotypes and omits some of them. The sample contains 95,000 to 150,000 clones, 55% to 75% of which appear only once. The CDR3 contains 15 residues. Germline lookup yields CDR1 SGHVS and CDR2 FQNEAQ. Trimming stripped 0 bases from V and 5 bases from J, with 11 bases between. The sample was peripheral blood. The chain carries TRBV7-8 and TRBJ2-1, with a possible D match to TRBD2 (6 bases). The receptor's source is a human donor with acute or convalescent COVID-19. The donor label of this sample is uncertain. The CDR3 region is CASSLARRTNNEQFF. CDR3 sequence (DNA): TGTGCCAGCAGCTTAGCGAGGCGGACTAACAATGAGCAGTTCTTC.